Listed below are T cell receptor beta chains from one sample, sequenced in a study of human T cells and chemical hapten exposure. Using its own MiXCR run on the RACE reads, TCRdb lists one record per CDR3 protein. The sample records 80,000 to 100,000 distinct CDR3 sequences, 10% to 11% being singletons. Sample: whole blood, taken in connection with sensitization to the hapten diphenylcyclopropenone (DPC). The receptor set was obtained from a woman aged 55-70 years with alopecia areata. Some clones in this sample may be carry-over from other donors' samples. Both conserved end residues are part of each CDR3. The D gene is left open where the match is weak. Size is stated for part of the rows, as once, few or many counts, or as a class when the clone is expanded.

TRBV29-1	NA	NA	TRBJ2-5	CSVIPGPRSRETQYF	TGCAGCGTTATACCGGGCCCCCGATCCCGGGAGACCCAGTACTTC
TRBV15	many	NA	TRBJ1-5	CATSRDRGFRQPQHF	TGTGCCACCAGCAGAGACAGGGGTTTCCGCCAGCCCCAGCATTTT
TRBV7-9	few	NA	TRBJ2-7	CASSNSGLESHEQYF	TGTGCCAGCAGCAACTCGGGTCTGGAGAGCCACGAGCAGTACTTC
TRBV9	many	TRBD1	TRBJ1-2	CASRRAQGDNGYTF	TGTGCCAGCCGGAGGGCTCAGGGGGATAATGGCTACACCTTC
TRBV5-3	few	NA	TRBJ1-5	CARSKDNSNQPQHF	TGTGCCAGAAGCAAGGACAATAGCAATCAGCCCCAGCATTTT
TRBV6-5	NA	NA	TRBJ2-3	CASSYLWTSTDTQYF	TGTGCCAGCAGTTACCTTTGGACTAGCACAGATACGCAGTATTTT
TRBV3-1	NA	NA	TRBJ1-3	CASSQDTVSGNTIYF	TGTGCCAGCAGCCAAGATACGGTCTCTGGAAACACCATATATTTT
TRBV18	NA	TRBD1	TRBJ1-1	CASSHRDRIVDTEAFF	TGTGCCAGCTCACACCGGGACAGAATCGTGGACACTGAAGCTTTCTTT
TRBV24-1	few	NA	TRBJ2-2	CATSDSRLDPTGELFF	TGTGCCACCAGTGACAGCAGGCTCGACCCCACCGGGGAGCTGTTTTTT
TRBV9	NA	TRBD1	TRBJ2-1	CASTPSGTGAFYNEQFF	TGTGCCAGCACCCCATCCGGGACAGGGGCTTTCTACAATGAGCAGTTCTTC
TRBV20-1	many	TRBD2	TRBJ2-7	CSAGVAGSSYEQYF	TGCAGTGCTGGAGTAGCGGGGTCCTCCTACGAGCAGTACTTC
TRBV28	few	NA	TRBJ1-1	CASSRNSEAFF	TGTGCCAGCAGTAGGAACTCTGAAGCTTTCTTT
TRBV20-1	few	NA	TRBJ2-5	CSVKVSPETQYF	TGCAGTGTCAAGGTGTCTCCCGAGACCCAGTACTTC
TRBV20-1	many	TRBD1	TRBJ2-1	CSALRPGTGADEQFF	TGCAGTGCACTACGCCCGGGGACAGGGGCCGATGAGCAGTTCTTC
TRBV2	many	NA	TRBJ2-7	CASSEGHPGSYEQYF	TGTGCCAGCAGTGAAGGTCACCCTGGAAGCTACGAGCAGTACTTC
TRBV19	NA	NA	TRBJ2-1	CASSMGQAYNEQFF	TGTGCCAGTAGTATGGGGCAGGCCTACAATGAGCAGTTCTTC
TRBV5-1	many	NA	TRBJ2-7	CASSLGTYEQYF	TGCGCCAGCAGCTTAGGAACCTACGAGCAGTACTTC
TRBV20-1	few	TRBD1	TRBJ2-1	CSAPLDRVSSWRSYNEQFF	TGCAGTGCTCCTCTCGACAGGGTGTCGTCCTGGAGGTCCTACAATGAGCAGTTCTTC
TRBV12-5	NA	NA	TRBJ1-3	CASGLDGNTIYF	TGTGCTAGTGGTTTGGATGGAAACACCATATATTTT
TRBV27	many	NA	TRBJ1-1	CASNVVGTNTEAFF	TGTGCCAGCAATGTAGTAGGAACGAACACTGAAGCTTTCTTT
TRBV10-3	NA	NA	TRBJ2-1	CAISAGEGEQFF	TGTGCCATCAGCGCGGGTGAGGGGGAGCAGTTCTTC
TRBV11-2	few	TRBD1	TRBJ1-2	CASSFRRHRGDGYTF	TGTGCCAGCAGCTTCCGACGCCACAGGGGAGATGGCTACACCTTC
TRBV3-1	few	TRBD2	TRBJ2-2	CASSQRGLAGSTGELFF	TGTGCCAGCAGCCAACGGGGACTAGCGGGGTCCACCGGGGAGCTGTTTTTT
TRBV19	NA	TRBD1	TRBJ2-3	CASTDRASDTQYF	TGTGCCAGTACCGACAGGGCATCGGATACGCAGTATTTT
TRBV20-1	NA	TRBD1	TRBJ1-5	CSVRQGDRQPQHF	TGCAGTGTAAGACAGGGCGATCGTCAGCCCCAGCATTTT